Listed below are T cell receptor beta chains from one sample, sequenced in a study of tumor T cells in aggressive B-cell lymphoma. Only in-frame clones appear in the TCRdb table, and some are missing; sequencing was by immunoSEQ multiplex PCR. This table holds 10,000 or so clones, approximately 85% found once. The sequencing input was tumor tissue. The receptors come from an adult with diffuse large B cell lymphoma. Each CDR3 is given with its conserved first and last residue. Each record gives: clone size, D gene, J gene, V gene, CDR3 protein, CDR3 DNA. D genes are given only for firm matches. Only some rows state a clone size, as once, few, many or a class for expanded clones.

NA	TRBD1	TRBJ2-5	TRBV5-8	CASSGQGMETQYF	TGTGCCAGCTCTGGACAGGGGATGGAGACCCAGTACTTC
once	TRBD1	TRBJ2-7	TRBV5-4	CASSSGQGDEQYF	TGTGCCAGCAGCTCGGGACAGGGGGACGAGCAGTACTTC
NA	TRBD2	TRBJ2-2	TRBV7-8	CASSPTSGWNTGELFF	TGTGCCAGCAGCCCCACTAGCGGTTGGAACACCGGGGAGCTGTTTTTT
NA	TRBD2	TRBJ2-2	TRBV13	CASSFSGLAGWTGELFF	TGTGCCAGCAGCTTTTCGGGACTAGCGGGTTGGACCGGGGAGCTGTTTTTT
NA	NA	TRBJ2-4	TRBV29-1	CSVWIGSPKNIQYF	TGCAGCGTATGGATAGGGAGCCCCAAAAACATTCAGTACTTC
NA	TRBD1	TRBJ2-7	TRBV6-5	CASSYLGTGGSYEQYF	TGTGCTAGCAGTTATCTTGGGACAGGGGGCTCCTACGAGCAGTACTTC
NA	TRBD2	TRBJ2-2	TRBV7-3	CASSSSTSGSNTGELFF	TGTGCCAGCAGCTCCTCGACTAGCGGGAGCAACACCGGGGAGCTGTTTTTT
NA	NA	TRBJ2-7	TRBV10-3	CAIGQSTYEQYF	TGTGCCATCGGGCAGTCCACCTACGAGCAGTACTTC
few	NA	TRBJ2-1	TRBV21-1	CASSSTEAGGNEQFF	TGTGCCAGCAGCTCAACTGAGGCGGGAGGTAATGAGCAGTTCTTC
NA	NA	TRBJ2-3	TRBV6-4	CASSDSSQGKDTQYF	TGTGCCAGCAGTGACTCGAGTCAGGGGAAGGATACGCAGTATTTT
NA	TRBD1	TRBJ1-2	TRBV2	CASRVGQGYGYTF	TGTGCCAGCAGAGTAGGACAGGGCTATGGCTACACCTTC
NA	TRBD1	TRBJ2-7	TRBV18	CASGTDRGQQYF	TGTGCCAGCGGAACGGACAGGGGCCAGCAGTACTTC
NA	NA	TRBJ1-1	TRBV5-4	CASSLAARNTEAFF	TGTGCCAGCAGCTTGGCCGCGAGGAACACTGAAGCTTTCTTT
NA	TRBD1	TRBJ2-7	TRBV19	CASSLGDSRGRYF	TGTGCCAGTAGTCTCGGGGACAGCAGGGGCCGGTACTTC
once	NA	TRBJ2-7	TRBV28	CASSFLGYEQYF	TGTGCCAGCAGTTTTCTAGGCTACGAGCAGTACTTC
NA	NA	TRBJ1-1	TRBV19	CASSIGAGKNTEAFF	TGTGCCAGTAGTATAGGGGCAGGGAAGAACACTGAAGCTTTCTTT
NA	TRBD1	TRBJ2-7	TRBV5-4	CASSPPGQGRNEQYF	TGTGCCAGCAGCCCCCCGGGACAGGGCAGGAACGAGCAGTACTTC
NA	NA	TRBJ2-2	TRBV7-3	CASSSQGTTGELFF	TGTGCCAGCAGCTCCCAGGGTACGACCGGGGAGCTGTTTTTT
once	TRBD2	TRBJ2-1	TRBV11-3	CASSFSGRIYNEQFF	TGTGCCAGCAGCTTTAGCGGGAGAATCTACAATGAGCAGTTCTTC
NA	NA	TRBJ2-7	TRBV29-1	CSVSPSRDFEQYF	TGCAGCGTATCCCCCTCCCGGGACTTCGAGCAGTACTTC
NA	NA	TRBJ1-1	TRBV29-1	CSVGTGTF	NA
NA	TRBD1	TRBJ2-7	TRBV28	CATSLDRGIDEQYF	TGTGCCACCTCATTGGACAGGGGAATAGACGAGCAGTACTTC
NA	TRBD2	TRBJ2-7	TRBV15	CATSRESGRDYEQYF	TGTGCCACCAGCAGAGAAAGCGGGAGGGACTACGAGCAGTACTTC
NA	TRBD2	TRBJ2-5	TRBV5-4	CASSPGRGPEETQYF	TGTGCCAGCAGCCCGGGGAGGGGACCCGAAGAGACCCAGTACTTC
NA	TRBD2	TRBJ2-1	TRBV14	CASSVGVAGDEQFF	TGTGCCAGCAGCGTCGGGGTAGCGGGAGACGAGCAGTTCTTC
once	NA	TRBJ2-2	TRBV19	CASIRQGPYTGELFF	TGTGCCAGTATTAGGCAGGGGCCCTACACCGGGGAGCTGTTTTTT
NA	NA	TRBJ2-7	TRBV11-1	CASSLDFRSSYEQYF	TGTGCCAGCAGCTTAGATTTCCGGAGCTCCTACGAGCAGTACTTC
NA	TRBD2	TRBJ2-4	TRBV29-1	CSASPRAGDIQYF	TGCAGCGCCAGCCCAAGAGCGGGGGACATTCAGTACTTC
NA	TRBD1	TRBJ1-5	TRBV7-9	CANSLGGGPHQPQHF	TGTGCCAACAGCTTAGGGGGCGGTCCCCATCAGCCCCAGCATTTT
NA	NA	TRBJ2-7	TRBV14	CASSPREYSYEQYF	TGTGCCAGCAGCCCCCGGGAGTACTCCTACGAGCAGTACTTC
NA	TRBD1	TRBJ2-7	TRBV7-8	CASSLDRVSYEQYF	TGTGCCAGCAGCTTGGACAGGGTATCATACGAGCAGTACTTC
NA	NA	TRBJ2-7	TRBV7-3	CASSLGGDRYEQYF	TGTGCCAGCAGCCTAGGGGGGGATCGGTACGAGCAGTACTTC
NA	NA	TRBJ1-3	TRBV30	CAWSVRRAVSGNTIYF	TGTGCCTGGAGTGTACGCAGGGCCGTCTCTGGAAACACCATATATTTT
few	NA	TRBJ2-7	TRBV20-1	CSAKFQGEQYF	TGCAGTGCTAAGTTTCAGGGCGAGCAGTACTTC
NA	NA	TRBJ1-2	TRBV30	CAWSVKRPGGYTF	TGTGCCTGGAGTGTAAAACGGCCAGGGGGCTACACCTTC
NA	NA	TRBJ2-2	TRBV6-1	CASSEALLGSANTGELFF	TGTGCCAGCAGTGAAGCGCTTCTCGGGAGCGCGAACACCGGGGAGCTGTTTTTT
NA	TRBD1	TRBJ2-3	TRBV6-6	CASSYGTGGTDTQYF	TGTGCCAGCAGTTACGGGACAGGGGGCACAGATACGCAGTATTTT
NA	NA	TRBJ2-5	TRBV9	CASTLDTTGTQYF	TGTGCCAGCACCCTGGACACCACGGGGACCCAGTACTTC
NA	NA	TRBJ1-5	TRBV18	CASSPGEGQPQHF	TGTGCCAGCTCACCAGGGGAGGGTCAGCCCCAGCATTTT
NA	NA	TRBJ2-3	TRBV10-3	CAISESRGSNWQYF	TGTGCCATCAGTGAGTCGAGAGGAAGCAATTGGCAGTATTTT
NA	NA	TRBJ2-1	TRBV6-1	CASSPYFNEQFF	TGTGCCAGCAGCCCATACTTCAATGAGCAGTTCTTC
NA	TRBD2	TRBJ2-3	TRBV5-1	CASSLGTSGRHTTDTQYF	TGCGCCAGCAGCTTGGGGACTAGCGGGAGGCATACCACAGATACGCAGTATTTT
NA	TRBD2	TRBJ2-7	TRBV5-6	CASGFEAGVLVNEQYF	TGTGCCAGCGGGTTCGAAGCGGGAGTATTGGTCAACGAGCAGTACTTC
NA	NA	TRBJ2-5	TRBV10-3	CAISEFGGVETQYF	TGTGCCATCAGTGAATTTGGGGGCGTAGAGACCCAGTACTTC
NA	TRBD2	TRBJ2-3	TRBV29-1	CSVELAGSGTDTQYF	TGCAGCGTTGAACTAGCGGGGTCGGGCACAGATACGCAGTATTTT
NA	TRBD2	TRBJ2-4	TRBV5-1	CASSLGSWEGNIQYF	TGCGCCAGCAGCCTGGGCTCCTGGGAGGGAAACATTCAGTACTTC
NA	TRBD2	TRBJ2-7	TRBV14	CASSQGTLTSGSDEQYF	TGTGCCAGCAGCCAAGGAACACTGACTAGCGGGAGCGACGAGCAGTACTTC
few	NA	TRBJ2-1	TRBV10-3	CAISERSEQFF	TGTGCCATCAGTGAACGTAGTGAGCAGTTCTTC
NA	NA	TRBJ2-7	TRBV30	CAWSAGSYEQYF	TGTGCCTGGAGTGCAGGATCCTACGAGCAGTACTTC
NA	NA	TRBJ2-5	TRBV20-1	CSARDRATQYF	TGCAGTGCTAGAGATCGAGCTACCCAGTACTTC
NA	TRBD1	TRBJ2-7	TRBV6-5	CASRDRGHYEQYF	TGTGCCAGCAGGGACAGGGGGCACTACGAGCAGTACTTC
few	TRBD2	TRBJ2-7	TRBV7-3	CASSQGLAPSYEQYF	TGTGCCAGCAGCCAAGGACTAGCGCCCTCCTACGAGCAGTACTTC